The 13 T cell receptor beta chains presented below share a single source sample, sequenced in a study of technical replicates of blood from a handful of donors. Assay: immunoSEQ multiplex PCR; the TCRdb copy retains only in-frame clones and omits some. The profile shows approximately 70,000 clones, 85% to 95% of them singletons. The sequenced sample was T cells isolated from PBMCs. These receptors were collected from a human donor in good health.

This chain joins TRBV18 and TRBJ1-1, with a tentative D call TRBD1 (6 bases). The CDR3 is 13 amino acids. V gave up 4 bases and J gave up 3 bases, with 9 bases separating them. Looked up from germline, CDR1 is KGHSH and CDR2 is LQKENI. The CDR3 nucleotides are TGTGCCAGCTCACAAACAGGGTACACTGAAGCTTTCTTT. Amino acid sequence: CASSQTGYTEAFF.

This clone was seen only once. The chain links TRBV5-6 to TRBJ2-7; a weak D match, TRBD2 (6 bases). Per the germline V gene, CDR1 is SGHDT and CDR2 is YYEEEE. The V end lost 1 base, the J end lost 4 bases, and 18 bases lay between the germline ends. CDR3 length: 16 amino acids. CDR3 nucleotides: TGTGCCAGCAGCTTGACATGGTCGGCGGCGGGATACGAGCAGTACTTC. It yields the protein CASSLTWSAAGYEQYF.

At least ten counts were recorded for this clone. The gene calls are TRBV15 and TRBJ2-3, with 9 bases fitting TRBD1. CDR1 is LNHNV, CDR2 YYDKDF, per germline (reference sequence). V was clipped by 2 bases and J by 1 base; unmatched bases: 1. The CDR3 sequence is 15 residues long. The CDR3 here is CATSRRTGGTDTQYF. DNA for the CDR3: TGTGCCACCAGCAGAAGGACAGGGGGCACAGATACGCAGTATTTT.

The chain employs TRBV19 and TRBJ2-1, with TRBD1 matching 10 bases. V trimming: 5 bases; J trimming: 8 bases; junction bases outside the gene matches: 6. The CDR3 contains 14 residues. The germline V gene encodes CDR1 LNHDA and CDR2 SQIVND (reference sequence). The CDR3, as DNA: TGTGCCAGTAGTCCGGGACAGGGGTTCGATGAGCAGTTCTTC. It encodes CASSPGQGFDEQFF.

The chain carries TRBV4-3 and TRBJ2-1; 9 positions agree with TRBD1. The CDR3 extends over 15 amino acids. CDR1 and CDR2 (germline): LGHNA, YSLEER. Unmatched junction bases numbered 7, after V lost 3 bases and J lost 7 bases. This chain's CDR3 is CASSQWDRDSNEQFF. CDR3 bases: TGCGCCAGCAGCCAGTGGGACAGGGATTCGAATGAGCAGTTCTTC.

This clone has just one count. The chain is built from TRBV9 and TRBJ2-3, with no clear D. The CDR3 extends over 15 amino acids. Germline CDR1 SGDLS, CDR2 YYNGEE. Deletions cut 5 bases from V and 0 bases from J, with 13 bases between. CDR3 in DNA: TGTGCCAGCAGTGAGATGGTTGCTAGCACAGATACGCAGTATTTT. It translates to CASSEMVASTDTQYF.

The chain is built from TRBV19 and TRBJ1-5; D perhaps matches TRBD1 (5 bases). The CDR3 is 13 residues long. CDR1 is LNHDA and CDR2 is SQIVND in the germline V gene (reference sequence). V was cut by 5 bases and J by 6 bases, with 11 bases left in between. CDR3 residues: CASSLGGAQPQHF. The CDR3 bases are TGTGCCAGTAGTCTCGGGGGAGCTCAGCCCCAGCATTTT.

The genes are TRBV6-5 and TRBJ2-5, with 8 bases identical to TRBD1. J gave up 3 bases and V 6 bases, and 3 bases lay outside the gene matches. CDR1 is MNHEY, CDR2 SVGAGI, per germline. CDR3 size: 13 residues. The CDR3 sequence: CASRNRGEETQYF. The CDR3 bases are TGTGCCAGCAGGAACAGGGGGGAAGAGACCCAGTACTTC.

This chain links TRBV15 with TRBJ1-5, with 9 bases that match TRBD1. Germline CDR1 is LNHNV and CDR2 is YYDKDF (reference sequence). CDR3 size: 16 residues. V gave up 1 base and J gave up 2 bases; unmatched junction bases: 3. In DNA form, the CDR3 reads TGTGCCACCAGCAGAGGATGGACAGGGGGCAATCAGCCCCAGCATTTT. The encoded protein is CATSRGWTGGNQPQHF.

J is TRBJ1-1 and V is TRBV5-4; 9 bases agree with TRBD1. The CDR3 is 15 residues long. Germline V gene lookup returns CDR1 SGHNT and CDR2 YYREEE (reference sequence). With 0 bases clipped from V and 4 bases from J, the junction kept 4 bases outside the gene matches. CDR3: CASSLEGTGSTEAFF. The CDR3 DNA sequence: TGTGCCAGCAGCTTGGAGGGGACAGGGAGCACTGAAGCTTTCTTT.

In DNA form, the CDR3 reads TGTGCCATCAGTGAGTTCGCCGGGACAGGGGCCTCAGCTAACTATGGCTACACCTTC. Its protein product is CAISEFAGTGASANYGYTF. V gene TRBV10-3 combines with J gene TRBJ1-2; 10 bases match TRBD1. From germline, CDR1 is ENHRY and CDR2 SYGVKD. The CDR3 spans 19 residues. After removal of 1 base from V and 0 bases from J, the junction contained 11 bases not matched to a gene.

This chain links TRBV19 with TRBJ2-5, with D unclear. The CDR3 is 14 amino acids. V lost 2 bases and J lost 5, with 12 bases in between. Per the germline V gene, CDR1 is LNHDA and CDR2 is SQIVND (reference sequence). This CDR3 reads CASSISSLEETQYF. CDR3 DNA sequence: TGTGCCAGTAGTATATCATCACTGGAGGAGACCCAGTACTTC.

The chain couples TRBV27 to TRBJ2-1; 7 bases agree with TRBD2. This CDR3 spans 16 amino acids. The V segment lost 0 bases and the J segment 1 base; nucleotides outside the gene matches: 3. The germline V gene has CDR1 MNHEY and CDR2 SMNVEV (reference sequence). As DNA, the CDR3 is TGTGCCAGCAGTTTATCCCGGGGGGTGTCCTACAATGAGCAGTTCTTC. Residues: CASSLSRGVSYNEQFF.